The 10 T cell receptor beta chains listed next were all sequenced from one sample in a study of blood T cell repertoires in COVID-19. Assay: immunoSEQ multiplex PCR; the TCRdb copy retains only in-frame clones and omits some. The sample gives under 85,000 clones, around 88% of which show up once; around 12% is in the top ten. Sequencing input: peripheral blood. The receptors derive from a human donor in a cohort sampled during active COVID-19.

The chain's CDR3 is CASSLQGASTDTQYF. The CDR3 DNA follows: TGTGCCAGCAGCTTACAGGGGGCTAGCACAGATACGCAGTATTTT. The gene calls are TRBV5-6 and TRBJ2-3; 9 bases are a match to TRBD1. From germline, CDR1 is SGHDT and CDR2 YYEEEE. The J segment lost 0 bases and the V segment lost 2 bases, leaving 1 base of the junction unmatched. The CDR3 sequence is 15 residues long.

J is TRBJ2-5 and V is TRBV27; TRBD1 is a possible D gene (6 bases). The germline V gene has CDR1 MNHEY and CDR2 SMNVEV (reference sequence). The CDR3 totals 17 residues. The V end was cut by 4 bases, the J end by 2 bases, with 20 bases between. The CDR3 DNA reads TGTGCCAGCAGTTCAACAGGGTTTGGGTCCGCACAAGAGACCCAGTACTTC. Encoded protein: CASSSTGFGSAQETQYF.

The gene calls are TRBV5-1 and TRBJ1-2, with a tentative D call TRBD1 (6 bases). CDR1 and CDR2 (germline): SGHRS, YFSETQ. The CDR3 spans 14 residues. V lost 4 bases and J 2 bases, leaving 12 bases between the germline ends. DNA for the CDR3: TGCGCCAGCAGCGACGGACAGCCAAACTATGGCTACACCTTC. Translation: CASSDGQPNYGYTF.

The chain has TRBV18 and TRBJ2-1, with 8 bases that match TRBD1. The germline V gene has CDR1 KGHSH and CDR2 LQKENI. CDR3 length equals 15 residues. After removal of 4 bases from V and 1 base from J, the junction contained 3 bases not matched to a gene. The CDR3 DNA follows: TGTGCCAGCTCACTAAGACAGGGGTCCTACAATGAGCAGTTCTTC. Protein: CASSLRQGSYNEQFF.

The chain has TRBV2 and TRBJ1-5, with no clear D. Trimming removed 5 bases from V and 11 bases from J, with 16 bases in between. The CDR3 is 13 residues long. CDR1 SNHLY and CDR2 FYNNEI come from the germline V gene. CDR3 amino acids: CASSSIGPEAQHF. Written as DNA, the CDR3 is TGTGCCAGCAGTTCCATTGGGCCGGAGGCCCAGCATTTT.

V is TRBV7-2 and J is TRBJ2-3; 10 nucleotides match TRBD2. The CDR3 sequence is 15 residues long. V trimming: 9 bases; J trimming: 4 bases; junction bases outside the gene matches: 10. Per the germline V gene, CDR1 is SGHTA and CDR2 is FQGNSA. The CDR3 DNA is TGTGCCAGTTCGAGCGGGGGGGCTATAGCAGATACGCAGTATTTT. It is translated as CASSSGGAIADTQYF.

V and J are TRBV4-3 and TRBJ2-3; 11 bases line up with TRBD2. V lost 0 bases to trimming and J lost 2 bases; unmatched junction nucleotides: 10. The CDR3 contains 19 residues. Germline V CDR1 and CDR2: LGHNA, YSLEER. The CDR3 DNA sequence: TGCGCCAGCAGCCAAGATATGCTAGCGGGGGGCTTTACCACAGATACGCAGTATTTT. It translates to CASSQDMLAGGFTTDTQYF.

The chain employs TRBV2 and TRBJ2-4; 10 bases are shared with TRBD2. The germline CDR1 and CDR2 sequences are SNHLY and FYNNEI. There are 17 residues in the CDR3. Trimming cost V 5 bases and J 6 bases; bases outside gene matches: 13. In DNA form, the CDR3 reads TGTGCCAGCAGTCCCGAGCGGGGGGGCGGGTCCAGAAACATTCAGTACTTC. This sequence encodes CASSPERGGGSRNIQYF.

The chain recombines TRBV21-1 with TRBJ2-4; the tabulated D call, TRBD1, remains unverified against the DNA. TRBV21-1 corresponds to a pseudogene. The CDR3 totals 16 residues. The chain's CDR3 is CASRSHGARAKNIQYF. CDR3 coding DNA: TGTGCCAGCAGAAGTCATGGGGCCAGGGCCAAAAACATTCAGTACTTC.

The chain links TRBV7-9 to TRBJ1-5; possibly TRBD1 for D (6 bases). Trimming left V 5 bases short and J 5 bases short, with 10 bases between. Germline assignment: CDR1 SEHNR and CDR2 FQNEAQ (reference sequence). The CDR3 covers 13 residues. In DNA form, the CDR3 reads TGTGCCAGCAGCAGAGGGGGTGATCAGCCCCAGCATTTT. Amino acids: CASSRGGDQPQHF.